This TCR beta chain was identified during a study of blood T cell repertoires in COVID-19. Study overall: Samples came from the United States, Italy and Spain, spanning acute and convalescent COVID-19.

CDR1 is LGHDT and CDR2 is YNNKEL in the germline V gene (reference sequence). The CDR3 consists of 16 residues. V lost 1 base, J lost 2 bases, and 2 bases stayed unmatched. Original analysis: By means of reference gene primer amplification, nucleated cell counts were estimated. Clones were read by immunoSEQ multiplex PCR, and TCRdb kept only the in-frame ones, dropping some. Clone size and V and J calls were adopted from that table, with D and trimming inferred from the DNA. The sample contains about 250,000 clones, roughly four fifths of which appear only once. About this clone: Other DNA sequences of this sample code for an identical CDR3.

Cohort 3 recovered donors had two negative PCRs, clearance, or symptom resolution. This sequence originates from a man aged 50-59 years who had recovered from COVID-19. J is TRBJ1-5 and V is TRBV3-1 (or the pseudogene TRBV3-2); 10 bases agree with TRBD1. Sequenced sample: PBMCs or T cells enriched from blood (not recorded which). For the CDR3, the DNA is TGTGCCAGCAGCCAAGCTGGGACAGGGGGCAATCAGCCCCAGCATTTT. This gives the protein CASSQAGTGGNQPQHF.